This T cell receptor (beta chain) was captured in a study of blood T cell repertoires in COVID-19. The V end was cut by 1 base, the J end by 8 bases, with 14 bases between. The V gene's germline CDR1 is LGHNA and CDR2 YNFKEQ. The CDR3 extends over 14 amino acids. This clone was seen once. In the authors' methods: Estimates of nucleated cell counts were drawn from the amplification of reference gene primers. Measured with immunoSEQ multiplex PCR; TCRdb has only the in-frame clones, and not every one. V and J calls and clone size are given by that table; D and trimming were obtained from the DNA. The table lists about 200,000 clones, approximately 85% of them singletons. Recruited during active infection, patients (from Seattle) were subsequently followed longitudinally.

Sequencing was done on a sample of peripheral blood. The J gene is TRBJ1-1, the V gene TRBV4-2, with D maybe TRBD1 (6 bases). The source of this sequence is a woman aged 80 or older with COVID-19, enrolled during active disease. The CDR3 bases are TGTGCCAGCAGCCAAGGTGGGGGCCGGGAAGAAGCTTTCTTT. Its protein is CASSQGGGREEAFF.